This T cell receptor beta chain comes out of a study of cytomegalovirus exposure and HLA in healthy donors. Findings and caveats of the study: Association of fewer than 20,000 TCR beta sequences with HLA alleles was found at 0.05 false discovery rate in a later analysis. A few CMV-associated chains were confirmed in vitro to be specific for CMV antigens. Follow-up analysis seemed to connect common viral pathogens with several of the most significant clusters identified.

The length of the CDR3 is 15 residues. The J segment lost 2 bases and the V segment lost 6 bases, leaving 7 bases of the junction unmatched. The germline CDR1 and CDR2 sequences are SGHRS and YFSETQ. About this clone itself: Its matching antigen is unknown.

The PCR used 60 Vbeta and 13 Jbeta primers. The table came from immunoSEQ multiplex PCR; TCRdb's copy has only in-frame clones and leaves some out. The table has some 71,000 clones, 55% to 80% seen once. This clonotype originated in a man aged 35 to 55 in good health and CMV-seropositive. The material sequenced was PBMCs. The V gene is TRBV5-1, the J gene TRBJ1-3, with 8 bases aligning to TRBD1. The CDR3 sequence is CASTLTGGPGNTIYF. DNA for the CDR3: TGCGCCAGCACTTTAACAGGGGGACCTGGAAACACCATATATTTT.